This entry is about one T cell receptor beta chain. What it recognizes is unknown. The sample is drawn from a study of T cell responses to AZD1222 COVID-19 vaccine. The CDR3 runs 17 residues. Germline assignment: CDR1 SQVTM and CDR2 ANQGSEA. J was trimmed by 2 bases and V by 4 bases; bases with no gene match: 10. Clones were sequenced by immunoSEQ multiplex PCR, and TCRdb holds only the in-frame ones, with some missing. Of around 84,000 clones in the sample, approximately 83% were seen once. Study-level results: Spike-specific TCR breadth rose after two AZD1222 doses, and depth rose as well. CD4 TCRs linked to vaccination spanned spike, dominating at 160-218 and 743-854. Baseline seropositives among AZD1222 recipients totaled only 5 or 6. Clonal diversity was possibly underestimated; the donors were predominantly white British and more often female.

This sequence joins TRBV29-1 and TRBJ2-7; the match to TRBD2 covers 14 bases. This sequence was found in an adult who received the AZD1222 COVID-19 vaccine. The material was peripheral blood, obtained 28 days after the second AZD1222 dose. Written as DNA, the CDR3 is TGCAGCGTTGTCGGACTAGCGGGGGGTCGGTTGCCCTACGAGCAGTACTTC. It yields the protein CSVVGLAGGRLPYEQYF.